The 14 T cell receptor beta chains reported below all come from one sample, sequenced in a study of blood T cells in healthy people across ages. Primers used in a second PCR of about 6 to 11 cycles were a sample-barcoded 5' primer and a J-beta primer mix. TCRdb reprocessed the 5' RACE reads with MiXCR, giving one entry per CDR3 protein. The sample carries about 1.6 million distinct CDR3 sequences, approximately 32% recorded once. Sequencing was done on a sample of blood. Receptors were obtained from a young woman in good health.

For this clonotype: An end of the junction does not agree with germline; a read error may underlie this. The rearrangement links TRBV29-1 to TRBJ1-2; TRBD1 aligns across 8 bases. Germline CDR1 SQVTM, CDR2 ANQGSEA. The CDR3 has 14 residues. For the CDR3, the DNA is TGCAGCGTGGATTGGACAGGGACTAACCATGGCTACACCTTC. Translating gives CSVDWTGTNHGYTF.

This chain joins TRBV10-3 and TRBJ2-7; 14 bases are shared with TRBD2. Germline CDR1 ENHRY, CDR2 SYGVKD. The CDR3 covers 15 residues. V dropped 6 bases and J dropped 7; count of bases not matched to a gene: 8. CDR3 protein: CAISLGLAGVGEQYF. The CDR3 region has the DNA TGTGCCATCAGCCTGGGACTAGCGGGAGTAGGTGAGCAGTACTTC.

The chain recombines TRBV20-1 with TRBJ1-1; D perhaps matches TRBD1 (5 bases). Trimming removed 5 bases at V and 2 bases at J, with 12 bases between. The length of the CDR3 is 13 residues. From germline, CDR1 is DFQATT and CDR2 SNEGSKA (reference sequence). For the CDR3, the DNA is TGCAGTGCTCCCTCTGGGGGTAACACTGAAGCTTTCTTT. Protein sequence: CSAPSGGNTEAFF.

Many counts were recorded for this clonotype. The genes are TRBV29-1 and TRBJ2-7, with TRBD2 as a possible D gene (6 bases). CDR1 and CDR2 from the germline V gene are SQVTM and ANQGSEA. Trimming cost V 8 bases and J 3 bases, with 14 bases left between them. This CDR3 has 12 residues. In DNA, the CDR3 is TGCAGCACCCGTAGCGGAATCTACGAGCAGTACTTC. Protein product: CSTRSGIYEQYF.

This clonotype has at least ten counts. V gene TRBV12-3 or TRBV12-4 combines with J gene TRBJ2-3, with a possible D match to TRBD2 (6 bases). V shed 6 bases and J shed 3 bases, with 19 bases lying between them. The CDR3 extends over 16 amino acids. DNA of the CDR3: TGTGCCAGCAGCCCTTCTCGTTCCGGGGGAACAGATACGCAGTATTTT. Translation gives CASSPSRSGGTDTQYF.

The V gene is TRBV5-1, the J gene TRBJ2-3; maybe TRBD1 (5 bases). V lost 3 bases to trimming and J lost 0 bases, with 17 bases between them. This CDR3 spans 17 amino acids. Germline CDR1 reads SGHRS; CDR2 reads YFSETQ. CDR3 loop: CASSSSRQRRSTDTQYF. The CDR3 coding sequence is TGCGCCAGCAGCTCGAGCCGACAGAGGCGAAGCACAGATACGCAGTATTTT.

This chain connects TRBV7-2 to TRBJ2-6; D may match TRBD1 or TRBD2 (5 bases each). The CDR3 is made up of 16 amino acids. Looked up from germline, CDR1 is SGHTA and CDR2 is FQGNSA. V gave up 3 bases and J gave up 0 bases, with 9 bases separating them. The chain's CDR3 is CASSLGPGSGANVLTF. CDR3 sequence (DNA): TGTGCCAGCAGCTTGGGACCCGGCTCTGGGGCCAACGTCCTGACTTTC.

This chain uses TRBV2 with TRBJ1-5, with TRBD1 matching 8 bases. Germline CDR1 reads SNHLY; CDR2 reads FYNNEI. The junction had 7 bases not matched to a gene; V was cut back by 3 bases and J by 3 bases. CDR3 length equals 16 residues. CDR3 region: CASSEYGTGLNQPQHF. DNA for the CDR3: TGTGCCAGCAGTGAGTACGGGACAGGCCTCAATCAGCCCCAGCATTTT.

Only a few counts were recorded for this clonotype. The rearrangement links TRBV20-1 to TRBJ1-4, with D maybe TRBD1 (6 bases). CDR3 size: 13 residues. Germline V gene lookup returns CDR1 DFQATT and CDR2 SNEGSKA (reference sequence). The germline V and J ends were trimmed by 5 bases and 5 bases, with 12 bases remaining between them. The CDR3 nucleotides read TGCAGTGCTTGGACAGCCCCCAATGAAAAACTGTTTTTT. This sequence encodes CSAWTAPNEKLFF.

The genes are TRBV5-1 and TRBJ2-1; D gene unclear. Germline lookup yields CDR1 SGHRS and CDR2 YFSETQ. The CDR3 length is 17 residues. V was cut by 4 bases and J by 0 bases, with 17 bases left in between. In nucleotides, the CDR3 is TGCGCCAGCAGCCCACTAAAAATTCCAAGCTCCTACAATGAGCAGTTCTTC. Protein product: CASSPLKIPSSYNEQFF.

The J gene is TRBJ1-2, the V gene TRBV6-1, with D possibly matching TRBD1 (5 bases). Trimming removed 5 bases from V and 0 bases from J, with 13 bases in between. Germline loops: CDR1 MNHNS, CDR2 SASEGT. The CDR3 is 15 amino acids. The CDR3 DNA reads TGTGCCAGCAGTATAAGCAGGGAGACTAACTATGGCTACACCTTC. This sequence encodes CASSISRETNYGYTF.

This chain connects TRBV20-1 to TRBJ1-1; possibly TRBD1 for D (6 bases). V was cut by 3 bases and J by 8 bases, with 10 bases left in between. Germline V gives CDR1 DFQATT, CDR2 SNEGSKA (reference sequence). The CDR3 contains 11 residues. CDR3 residues: CSASPDREAFF. In DNA, the CDR3 is TGCAGTGCTAGCCCGGACAGAGAAGCTTTCTTT.

The CDR3 loop reads CASSRRADYGYTF. CDR3 nucleotides: TGTGCCAGCAGCCGTAGAGCTGACTATGGCTACACCTTC. The chain employs TRBV3-1 and TRBJ1-2; D unclear. CDR3 length: 13 amino acids. Germline V lookup: CDR1 LGHDT, CDR2 YNNKEL (reference sequence). Trimming shortened V by 4 bases and J by 3 bases, and 9 bases separated the two germline ends.

V and J are TRBV12-3 or TRBV12-4 and TRBJ2-7; TRBD2 aligns across 9 bases. Trimming took 2 bases from V and 7 from J; bases not matched to a gene: 9. The CDR3 extends over 15 amino acids. The CDR3 DNA is TGTGCCAGCAGTTTAATCGGCGGGGGGGCGTGGGAGCAGTACTTC. Protein: CASSLIGGGAWEQYF.